One sample yielded the 28 T cell receptor beta chains listed below, sequenced in a study of cytomegalovirus exposure and HLA in healthy donors. The primer mix had 60 Vbeta and 13 Jbeta primers. The repertoire was sequenced with immunoSEQ multiplex PCR; TCRdb's copy has only in-frame clones and lacks some. The sample lists about 260,000 clones; roughly 70% were seen once. What was sequenced was PBMCs. The receptors here all came from a female donor in good health and CMV-seronegative.

The rearrangement links TRBV18 to TRBJ2-1, with 8 nucleotides matching TRBD2. The V segment lost 2 bases and the J segment 1 base; nucleotides outside the gene matches: 1. From germline, CDR1 is KGHSH and CDR2 LQKENI. The CDR3 runs 15 residues. This CDR3 is CASSPSGGSYNEQFF. Written as DNA, the CDR3 is TGTGCCAGCTCACCATCGGGAGGGTCCTACAATGAGCAGTTCTTC.

Only a few counts were recorded for this clone. V is TRBV7-2 and J is TRBJ2-3, with D possibly being TRBD2 (5 bases). Per the germline V gene, CDR1 is SGHTA and CDR2 is FQGNSA. This CDR3 is 13 amino acids long. The V gene lost 4 bases and the J gene lost 5 bases, with 10 bases spanning the gap. For the CDR3, the DNA is TGTGCCAGCAGCTACCCACTAGGAGATACGCAGTATTTT. Protein product: CASSYPLGDTQYF.

The CDR3 here is CASSLTGAGYTF. In DNA, the CDR3 is TGTGCCAGCAGCCTGACAGGGGCCGGCTACACCTTC. The chain employs TRBV7-3 and TRBJ1-2; 8 nucleotides align to TRBD1. Trimming removed 5 bases from V and 8 bases from J; junction bases left unmatched: 4. The CDR3 spans 12 residues. Looked up from germline, CDR1 is SGHTA and CDR2 is FQGTGA. Full variable domain (rest looked up from reference TRBV7-3 and TRBJ1-2): GAGVSQTPSNKVTEKGKYVELRCDPISGHTALYWYRQSLGQGPEFLIYFQGTGAADDSGLPNDRFFAVRPEGSVSTLKIQRTERGDSAVYLCASSLTGAGYTFGSGTRLTVV.

V and J are TRBV9 and TRBJ2-3; TRBD2 agrees at 7 bases. V shed 4 bases, J shed 1 base, and the junction held 6 bases outside the gene matches. The CDR3 consists of 15 residues. CDR1 is SGDLS, CDR2 YYNGEE, per germline. The CDR3: CASSLGGSGTDTQYF. CDR3 in DNA: TGTGCCAGCAGCCTGGGCGGGAGCGGCACAGATACGCAGTATTTT.

The chain has TRBV5-4 and TRBJ2-7; D might be TRBD2 (6 bases). This CDR3 comprises 14 residues. CDR1 SGHNT and CDR2 YYREEE come from the germline V gene (reference sequence). The ends were cut back, 4 bases at V and 5 bases at J, with 16 bases in the middle. This CDR3 is CASSPAGRQNEQYF. CDR3 DNA: TGTGCCAGCAGCCCGGCGGGACGGCAAAACGAGCAGTACTTC.

Here the CDR3 DNA reads TGCAGCGTTGTAGGTCTAGCGGGAGGAACCTACGAGCAGTACTTC. Amino acids: CSVVGLAGGTYEQYF. The J gene is TRBJ2-7, the V gene TRBV29-1, with 11 bases matching TRBD2. J was trimmed by 2 bases and V by 4 bases; bases with no gene match: 7. This CDR3 spans 15 amino acids. The germline CDR1 and CDR2 sequences are SQVTM and ANQGSEA.

The gene calls are TRBV7-2 and TRBJ2-5; perhaps TRBD1 as D (5 bases). CDR1 and CDR2 (germline): SGHTA, FQGNSA. Trimming pared 2 bases from V and 4 bases from J, leaving 5 bases between. This CDR3 spans 12 amino acids. CDR3 in amino acids: CASSLRGETQYF. CDR3 nucleotide sequence: TGTGCCAGCAGCTTAAGGGGAGAGACCCAGTACTTC.

V and J are TRBV6-5 and TRBJ1-3, with D maybe TRBD1 (5 bases). Germline V gene lookup returns CDR1 MNHEY and CDR2 SVGAGI. Between the trimmed V and J ends, which lost 2 bases and 7 bases, there was a span of 15 bases. CDR3 length: 15 amino acids. The CDR3 DNA reads as TGTGCCAGCAGTTACGGGCAGGGTATGAGTAACACCATATATTTT. Protein product: CASSYGQGMSNTIYF.

The V and J genes are TRBV7-9 and TRBJ2-3; the D gene is possibly TRBD2 (6 bases). The CDR3 consists of 15 residues. Trimming cost V 5 bases and J 4 bases, with 16 bases left between them. CDR1 and CDR2 from the germline V gene are SEHNR and FQNEAQ (reference sequence). The CDR3 sequence: CASSPGSRTADTQYF. CDR3 DNA sequence: TGTGCCAGCAGCCCCGGGAGTCGGACCGCAGATACGCAGTATTTT.

V gene TRBV2 combines with J gene TRBJ2-7; maybe TRBD1 (5 bases). V was cut by 5 bases and J by 4 bases, with 9 bases left in between. The length of the CDR3 is 12 residues. Germline V gives CDR1 SNHLY, CDR2 FYNNEI. CDR3 in DNA: TGTGCCAGCAGTCTGGACATTTACGAGCAGTACTTC. This gives the protein CASSLDIYEQYF.

This chain links TRBV7-6 with TRBJ2-1; 8 nucleotides match TRBD2. With 5 bases clipped from V and 4 bases from J, the junction kept 7 bases outside the gene matches. Germline values: CDR1 SGHVS, CDR2 FNYEAQ. The CDR3 length is 15 residues. The CDR3 sequence: CASSETSGVYNEQFF. As DNA, the CDR3 is TGTGCCAGCAGCGAAACTAGCGGAGTTTACAATGAGCAGTTCTTC.

CDR3 sequence (DNA): TGTGCCAGCAGCATATACAGGGGGCAATTGAGGAAGAACACTGAAGCTTTCTTT. It encodes CASSIYRGQLRKNTEAFF. The V gene is TRBV5-6, the J gene TRBJ1-1; 9 nucleotides line up with TRBD1. V gave up 4 bases and J gave up 1 base; unmatched junction bases: 14. The CDR3 is 18 residues long. Germline CDR1 SGHDT, CDR2 YYEEEE.

This clone was detected a few times. This chain joins TRBV13 and TRBJ2-7, with 8 positions matching TRBD2. Trimming cost V 0 bases and J 4 bases; bases outside gene matches: 5. Looked up from germline, CDR1 is PRHDT and CDR2 is FYEKMQ (reference sequence). This CDR3 has 15 amino acids. CDR3: CASSLGGAGVYEQYF. CDR3 bases: TGTGCCAGCAGCTTAGGAGGAGCGGGAGTGTACGAGCAGTACTTC.

V usage is TRBV27 and J usage is TRBJ2-3; 7 bases align to TRBD1. Trimming removed 5 bases from V and 4 bases from J; junction bases left unmatched: 3. Per the germline V gene, CDR1 is MNHEY and CDR2 is SMNVEV (reference sequence). The CDR3 has 13 residues. DNA of the CDR3: TGTGCCAGCAGTCCACAGGGGTCAGATACGCAGTATTTT. Residues: CASSPQGSDTQYF.

This chain joins TRBV5-1 and TRBJ2-1; the match to TRBD2 covers 9 bases. CDR1 and CDR2 (germline): SGHRS, YFSETQ. The CDR3 extends over 14 amino acids. V dropped 4 bases and J dropped 9; count of bases not matched to a gene: 8. The CDR3 DNA reads as TGCGCCAGCAGCGGCCCGGGACTAGCAGGTGAGCAGTTCTTC. Its protein is CASSGPGLAGEQFF.

The V gene is TRBV6-1, the J gene TRBJ2-5; no clear D. Trimming removed 2 bases from V and 5 bases from J, with 9 bases in between. Germline V gene data show CDR1 as MNHNS and CDR2 as SASEGT. The CDR3 runs 13 residues. CDR3 loop: CASSERTIETQYF. Written as DNA, the CDR3 is TGTGCCAGCAGTGAAAGAACAATTGAGACCCAGTACTTC.

The V and J genes are TRBV4-2 and TRBJ1-5, with D tentatively TRBD1 (5 bases). The CDR3 totals 15 residues. Germline V gene lookup returns CDR1 LGHNA and CDR2 YNFKEQ. The V end lost 3 bases, the J end lost 2 bases, and 11 bases lay between the germline ends. CDR3 sequence (DNA): TGTGCCAGCAGCCAGGTGACAGAAGGCAATCAGCCCCAGCATTTT. Translation: CASSQVTEGNQPQHF.

The CDR3 coding sequence is TGCGCCAGCAGCTTGGAGGGGGTTGACAGGGACGAGCAGTACTTC. It is translated as CASSLEGVDRDEQYF. The J gene is TRBJ2-7, the V gene TRBV5-1; 7 bases line up with TRBD1. The CDR3 runs to 15 residues. With 0 bases clipped from V and 5 bases from J, the junction kept 8 bases outside the gene matches. Germline CDR1 reads SGHRS; CDR2 reads YFSETQ.

The chain combines TRBV20-1 with TRBJ1-1, with D unresolved. The germline V gene has CDR1 DFQATT and CDR2 SNEGSKA (reference sequence). CDR3 length: 11 residues. The CDR3 is CSEGGATEAFF. In DNA form, the CDR3 reads TGCAGCGAGGGCGGTGCCACTGAAGCTTTCTTT.

The J gene is TRBJ2-2, the V gene TRBV7-9, with 7 bases that match TRBD1. The CDR3 is 12 residues long. Trimming took 3 bases from V and 11 from J; bases not matched to a gene: 3. CDR1 is SEHNR and CDR2 is FQNEAQ in the germline V gene (reference sequence). This CDR3 reads CASSLPGGELFF. The CDR3 DNA sequence: TGTGCCAGCAGCTTGCCAGGGGGTGAGCTGTTTTTT.

The gene calls are TRBV21-1 and TRBJ1-5; TRBD1 reflects the table's D call only, with no check against the DNA. TRBV21-1 is given as a pseudogene. CDR3 length: 18 amino acids. CDR3 nucleotide sequence: TGTGCCAGCAGCATGCCAGGGATATCCGAGGAGAGCAATCAGCCCCAGCATTTT. Its protein product is CASSMPGISEESNQPQHF.

This clone has a single count. The chain is built from TRBV6-5 and TRBJ1-1; possibly TRBD1 for D (6 bases). Trimming stripped 10 bases from V and 7 bases from J, with 22 bases between. In germline, CDR1 is MNHEY, CDR2 SVGAGI. The length of the CDR3 is 14 residues. The CDR3 region has the DNA TGTGCCACCTTAGATCGGGACAATTCTCTTGAAGCTTTCTTT. Its translation is CATLDRDNSLEAFF.

The genes are TRBV6-1 and TRBJ1-1; 7 bases map to TRBD1. The CDR3 is 14 amino acids. Trimming cost V 6 bases and J 8 bases; bases outside gene matches: 12. Looked up from germline, CDR1 is MNHNS and CDR2 is SASEGT. CDR3 sequence: CASRKTGTRVEAFF. CDR3 coding DNA: TGTGCCAGCAGAAAGACAGGGACGCGTGTGGAAGCTTTCTTT.

CDR3 DNA: TGCAGTGTACCTGGGGGGACGCAGTATTTT. This codes for CSVPGGTQYF. V is TRBV20-1 and J is TRBJ2-3; possibly TRBD2 for D (6 bases). V was clipped by 7 bases and J by 9 bases, with 11 bases between them. This CDR3 region has 10 residues. Germline assignment: CDR1 DFQATT and CDR2 SNEGSKA (reference sequence).

This clone was picked up a small number of times. The V and J genes are TRBV27 and TRBJ2-7; 7 positions match TRBD1. After removal of 6 bases from V and 0 bases from J, the junction contained 5 bases not matched to a gene. Germline V gene lookup returns CDR1 MNHEY and CDR2 SMNVEV (reference sequence). The CDR3 runs to 14 residues. Here the CDR3 reads CASSLRQGSYEQYF. The CDR3 DNA is TGTGCCAGCAGCCTCCGACAGGGCTCCTACGAGCAGTACTTC.

This clone occurred a few times. The CDR3 reads CASSWQGALNYGYTF. The CDR3 DNA reads as TGTGCCAGCAGTTGGCAGGGCGCCCTTAACTATGGCTACACCTTC. The rearrangement joins TRBV28 to TRBJ1-2; D possibly corresponds to TRBD1 (5 bases). CDR1 and CDR2 (germline): MDHEN, SYDVKM. This CDR3 has 15 amino acids. The ends were cut back, 4 bases at V and 1 base at J, with 13 bases in the middle.

J is TRBJ2-7 and V is TRBV4-2; D is possibly TRBD2 (6 bases). Trimming removed 2 bases from V and 5 bases from J, with 19 bases in between. CDR1 LGHNA and CDR2 YNFKEQ come from the germline V gene. CDR3 length equals 16 residues. In DNA, the CDR3 is TGTGCCAGCAGCCAATTTCTAGGACACTCGGGGGACGAGCAGTACTTC. Protein product: CASSQFLGHSGDEQYF.

A word on this clone: One end of the junction is discordant with germline, which a read error may explain. The V call is TRBV5-1, the J call TRBJ2-5; 8 positions match TRBD1. CDR1 is SGHRS and CDR2 is YFSETQ in the germline V gene. This CDR3 region has 12 residues. CDR3 DNA: TGCGCCAGCAGCCCGGACAGGGTAAAGTACCACTTC. Its protein is CASSPDRVKYHF.